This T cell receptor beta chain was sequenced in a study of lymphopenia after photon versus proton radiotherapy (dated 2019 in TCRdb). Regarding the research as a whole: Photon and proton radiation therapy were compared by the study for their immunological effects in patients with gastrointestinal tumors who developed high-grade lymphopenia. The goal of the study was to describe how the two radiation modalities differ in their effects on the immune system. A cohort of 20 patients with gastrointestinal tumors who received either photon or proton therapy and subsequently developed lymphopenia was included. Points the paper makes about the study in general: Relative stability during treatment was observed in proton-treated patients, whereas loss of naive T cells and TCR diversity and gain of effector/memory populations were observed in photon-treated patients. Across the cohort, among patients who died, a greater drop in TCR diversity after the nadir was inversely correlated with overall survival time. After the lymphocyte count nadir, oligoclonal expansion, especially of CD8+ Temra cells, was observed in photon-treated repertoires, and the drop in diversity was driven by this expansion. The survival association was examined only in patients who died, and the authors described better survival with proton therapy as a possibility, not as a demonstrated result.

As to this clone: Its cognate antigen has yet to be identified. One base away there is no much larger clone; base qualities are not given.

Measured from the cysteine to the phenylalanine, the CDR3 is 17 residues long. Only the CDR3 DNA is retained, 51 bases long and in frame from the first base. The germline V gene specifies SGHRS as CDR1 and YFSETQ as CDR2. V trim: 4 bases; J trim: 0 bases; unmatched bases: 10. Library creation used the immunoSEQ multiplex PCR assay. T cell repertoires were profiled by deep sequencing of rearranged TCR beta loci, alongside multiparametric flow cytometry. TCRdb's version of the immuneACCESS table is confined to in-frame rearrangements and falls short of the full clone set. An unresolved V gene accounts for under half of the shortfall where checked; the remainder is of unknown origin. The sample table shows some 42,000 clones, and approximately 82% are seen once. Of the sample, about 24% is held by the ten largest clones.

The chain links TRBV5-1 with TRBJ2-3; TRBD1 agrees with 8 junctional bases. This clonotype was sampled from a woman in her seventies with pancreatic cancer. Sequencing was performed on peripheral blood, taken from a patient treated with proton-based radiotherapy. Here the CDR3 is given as CASSRGQVDISTDTQYF. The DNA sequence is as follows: TGCGCCAGCAGCCGGGGACAGGTCGACATTAGCACAGATACGCAGTATTTT.